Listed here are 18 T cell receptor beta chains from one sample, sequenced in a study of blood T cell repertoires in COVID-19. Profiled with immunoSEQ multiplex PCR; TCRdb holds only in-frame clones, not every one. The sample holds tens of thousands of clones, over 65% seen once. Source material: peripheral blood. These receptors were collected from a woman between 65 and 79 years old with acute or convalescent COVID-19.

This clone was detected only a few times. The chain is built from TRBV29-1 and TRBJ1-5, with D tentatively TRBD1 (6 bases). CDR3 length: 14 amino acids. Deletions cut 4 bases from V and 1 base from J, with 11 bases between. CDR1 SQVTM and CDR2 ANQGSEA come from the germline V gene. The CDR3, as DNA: TGCAGCGTTGCTCAACAGGGAAGCAATCAGCCCCAGCATTTT. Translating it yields CSVAQQGSNQPQHF.

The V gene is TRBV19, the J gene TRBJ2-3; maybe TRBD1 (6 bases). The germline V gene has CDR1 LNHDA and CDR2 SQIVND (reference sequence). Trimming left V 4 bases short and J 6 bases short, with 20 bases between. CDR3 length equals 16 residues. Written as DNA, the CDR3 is TGTGCCAGTAGTACCTCCTCGGGGCAGGGGCTGGATACGCAGTATTTT. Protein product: CASSTSSGQGLDTQYF.

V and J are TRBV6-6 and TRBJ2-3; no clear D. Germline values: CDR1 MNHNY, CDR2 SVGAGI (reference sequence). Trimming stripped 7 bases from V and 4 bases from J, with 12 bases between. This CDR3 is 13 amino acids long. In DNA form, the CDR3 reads TGTGCCAGCACCCCCTATCCCCCAGATACGCAGTATTTT. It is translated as CASTPYPPDTQYF.

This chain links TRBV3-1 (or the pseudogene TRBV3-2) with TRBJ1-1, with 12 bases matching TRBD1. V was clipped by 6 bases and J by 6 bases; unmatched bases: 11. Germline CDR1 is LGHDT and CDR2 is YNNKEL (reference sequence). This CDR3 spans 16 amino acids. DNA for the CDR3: TGTGCCAGCAGTCAACCGGGACAGGGGGCTTTGGCTGAAGCTTTCTTT. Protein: CASSQPGQGALAEAFF.

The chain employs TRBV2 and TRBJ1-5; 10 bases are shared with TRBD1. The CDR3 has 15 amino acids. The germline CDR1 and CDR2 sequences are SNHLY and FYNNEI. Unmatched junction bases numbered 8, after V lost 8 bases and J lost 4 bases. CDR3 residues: CASSTEDRGNQPQHF. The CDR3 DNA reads TGTGCCAGCTCCACTGAGGACAGGGGGAATCAGCCCCAGCATTTT.

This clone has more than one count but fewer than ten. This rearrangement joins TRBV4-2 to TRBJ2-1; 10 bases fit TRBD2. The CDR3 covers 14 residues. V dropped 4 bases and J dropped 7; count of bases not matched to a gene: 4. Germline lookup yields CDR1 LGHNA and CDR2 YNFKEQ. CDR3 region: CASSPSGRVNEQFF. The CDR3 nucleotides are TGTGCCAGCAGCCCTAGCGGGAGAGTGAATGAGCAGTTCTTC.

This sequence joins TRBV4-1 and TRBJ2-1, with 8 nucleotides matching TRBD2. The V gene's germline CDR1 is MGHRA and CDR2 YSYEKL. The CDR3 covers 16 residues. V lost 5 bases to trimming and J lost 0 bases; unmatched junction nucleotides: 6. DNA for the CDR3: TGCGCCAGCAGCGACCGTAGCGGGGTCTCCTACAATGAGCAGTTCTTC. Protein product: CASSDRSGVSYNEQFF.

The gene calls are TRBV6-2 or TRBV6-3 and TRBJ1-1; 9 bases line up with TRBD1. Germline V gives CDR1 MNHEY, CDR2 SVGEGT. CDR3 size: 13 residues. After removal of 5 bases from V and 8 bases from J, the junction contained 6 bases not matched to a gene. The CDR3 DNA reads TGTGCCAGCAGTCGTGGACAGGGGTGGGAAGCTTTCTTT. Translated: CASSRGQGWEAFF.

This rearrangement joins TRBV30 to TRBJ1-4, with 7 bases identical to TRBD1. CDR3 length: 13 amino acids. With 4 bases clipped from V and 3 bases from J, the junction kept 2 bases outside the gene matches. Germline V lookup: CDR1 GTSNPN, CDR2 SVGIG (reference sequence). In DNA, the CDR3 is TGTGCCTGGACTGGACAGGCTAATGAAAAACTGTTTTTT. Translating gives CAWTGQANEKLFF.

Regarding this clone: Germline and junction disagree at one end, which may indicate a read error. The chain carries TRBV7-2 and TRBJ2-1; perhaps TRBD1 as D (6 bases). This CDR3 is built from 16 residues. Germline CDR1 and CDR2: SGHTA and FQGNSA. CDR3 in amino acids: CASNLRGIDIYNEQFF. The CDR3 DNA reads TGTGCCAGCAACTTAAGGGGGATTGACATCTACAATGAGCAGTTCTTC.

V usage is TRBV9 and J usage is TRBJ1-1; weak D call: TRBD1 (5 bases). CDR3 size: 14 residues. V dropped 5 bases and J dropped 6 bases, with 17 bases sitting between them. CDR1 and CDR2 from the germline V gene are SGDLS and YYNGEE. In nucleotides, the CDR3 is TGTGCCAGCAGACCTTCGGACGGGGGAGCTGAAGCTTTCTTT. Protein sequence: CASRPSDGGAEAFF.

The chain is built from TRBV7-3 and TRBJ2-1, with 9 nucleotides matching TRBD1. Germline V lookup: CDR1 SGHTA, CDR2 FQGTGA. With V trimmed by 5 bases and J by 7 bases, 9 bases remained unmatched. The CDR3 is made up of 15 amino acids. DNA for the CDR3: TGTGCCAGCAGCCCCAACGGACAGGGGAGGAATGAGCAGTTCTTC. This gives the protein CASSPNGQGRNEQFF.

CDR3 in amino acids: CASSSDQGNEQFF. In DNA form, the CDR3 reads TGTGCCAGCAGCTCAGACCAGGGCAATGAGCAGTTCTTC. V is TRBV7-2 and J is TRBJ2-1, with D tentatively TRBD1 (5 bases). V was clipped by 4 bases and J by 6 bases, with 10 bases between them. Germline V lookup: CDR1 SGHTA, CDR2 FQGNSA. The length of the CDR3 is 13 residues.

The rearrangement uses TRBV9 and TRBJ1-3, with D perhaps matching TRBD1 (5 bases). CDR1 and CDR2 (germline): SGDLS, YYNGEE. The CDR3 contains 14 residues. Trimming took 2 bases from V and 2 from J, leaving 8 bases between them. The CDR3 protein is CASSVGGAGNTIYF. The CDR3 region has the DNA TGTGCCAGCAGCGTTGGGGGGGCTGGAAACACCATATATTTT.

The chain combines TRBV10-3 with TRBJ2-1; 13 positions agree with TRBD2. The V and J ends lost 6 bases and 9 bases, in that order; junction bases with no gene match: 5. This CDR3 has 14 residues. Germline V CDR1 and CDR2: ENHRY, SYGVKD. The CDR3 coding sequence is TGTGCCATCAGCGGACTAGCGGGAGTGAGTGAGCAGTTCTTC. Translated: CAISGLAGVSEQFF.

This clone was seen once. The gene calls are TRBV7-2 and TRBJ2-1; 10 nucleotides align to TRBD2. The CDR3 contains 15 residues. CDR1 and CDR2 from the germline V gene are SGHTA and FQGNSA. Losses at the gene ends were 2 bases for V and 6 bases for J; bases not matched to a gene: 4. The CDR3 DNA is TGTGCCAGCAGCTTAAGCGGGGGGGCCCGCAATGAGCAGTTCTTC. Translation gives CASSLSGGARNEQFF.

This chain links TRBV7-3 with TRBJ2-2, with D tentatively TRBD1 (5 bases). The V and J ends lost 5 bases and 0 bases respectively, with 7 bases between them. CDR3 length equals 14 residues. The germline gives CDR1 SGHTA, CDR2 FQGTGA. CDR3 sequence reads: CASSQGANTGELFF. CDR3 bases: TGTGCCAGCAGCCAAGGGGCGAACACCGGGGAGCTGTTTTTT.

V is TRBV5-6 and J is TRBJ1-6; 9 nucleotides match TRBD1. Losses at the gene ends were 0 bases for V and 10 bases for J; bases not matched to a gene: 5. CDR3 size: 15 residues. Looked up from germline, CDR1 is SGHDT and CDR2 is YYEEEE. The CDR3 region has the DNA TGTGCCAGCAGCTTGGCAGGGACAGGGACCTCACCCCTCCACTTT. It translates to CASSLAGTGTSPLHF.